The 2 T cell receptor beta chains below come from one sample, sequenced in a study of beta chain features in type 1 diabetes. General study results and limits: Researchers report that Type 1 diabetes patients had moderately but significantly shorter TCRB CDR3s across all four CD4+ subsets.

No antigen is known for these receptors. Isolated RNA was reverse transcribed in full, so expressed TCRB transcripts were sequenced. TCRdb's copy holds only in-frame clones and misses some; the assay was immunoSEQ multiplex PCR. The sample lists roughly 400,000 clones, 9.5% to 10% occurring once. The sequencing input was central memory CD4+ T cells from blood. The origin of the receptors is a man aged 25-45 years with type 1 diabetes.

The J gene is TRBJ1-1, the V gene TRBV2, with TRBD1 identical over 7 bases. V lost 3 bases and J lost 3; bases outside the gene matches: 1. Per germline, CDR1 SNHLY and CDR2 FYNNEI. The CDR3 runs 13 residues. The CDR3 DNA sequence: TGTGCCAGCAGTGAGGGGACAGACACTGAAGCTTTCTTT. Translated: CASSEGTDTEAFF.

The chain couples TRBV11-2 to TRBJ2-3; 9 nucleotides line up with TRBD1. The CDR3 extends over 16 amino acids. V gave up 5 bases and J gave up 2 bases; unmatched junction bases: 8. Germline V lookup: CDR1 SGHAT, CDR2 FQNNGV. In nucleotides, the CDR3 is TGTGCCAGCAGCCTCGGCCGGGACAGGGCCACAGATACGCAGTATTTT. Protein sequence: CASSLGRDRATDTQYF.